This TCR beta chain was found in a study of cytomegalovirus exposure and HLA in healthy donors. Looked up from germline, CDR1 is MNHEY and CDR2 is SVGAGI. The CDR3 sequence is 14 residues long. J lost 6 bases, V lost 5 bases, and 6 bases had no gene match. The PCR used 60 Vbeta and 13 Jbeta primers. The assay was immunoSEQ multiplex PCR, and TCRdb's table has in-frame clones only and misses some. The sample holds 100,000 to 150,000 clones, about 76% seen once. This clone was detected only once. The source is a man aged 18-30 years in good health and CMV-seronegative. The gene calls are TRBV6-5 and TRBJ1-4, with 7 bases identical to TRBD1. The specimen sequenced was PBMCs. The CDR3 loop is CASSDRQGYEKLFF. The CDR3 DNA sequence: TGTGCCAGCAGTGACCGACAGGGTTATGAAAAACTGTTTTTT.